What follows describes a single T cell receptor beta chain. The data were obtained in a study of shared clonotypes between healthy human individuals. Trimming pared 3 bases from V and 1 base from J, leaving 22 bases between. The CDR3 spans 19 residues. The germline CDR1 and CDR2 sequences are SGDLS and YYNGEE. Data came from immunoSEQ multiplex PCR; TCRdb stores just in-frame clones and leaves some out. Among some 1,100,000 clones listed, approximately 78% were seen once. The TCR originated in a man aged 18 to 30 in good health. Some clones in this sample may be carry-over from other donors' samples. Sequenced sample: memory CD4+ T cells from PBMCs. Subset described: CD45RA-negative fraction. This chain joins TRBV9 and TRBJ2-2, with a weak D call TRBD2 (5 bases). CDR3 sequence: CASSARSGLERKNTGELFF. The CDR3, as DNA: TGTGCCAGCAGCGCCCGCTCCGGGTTGGAGCGGAAGAACACCGGGGAGCTGTTTTTT.